This T cell receptor (beta chain) was identified in a study of cytotoxic CD8 clonotypes in ibrutinib-treated CLL. Across the whole study: The taking of response samples occurred after a median roughly twelve months of treatment, with a range of 6 to 36.

TCRdb keeps only in-frame clones here, not all; method: immunoSEQ multiplex PCR. The table includes about 300,000 clones, less than 85% detected once. Note on this clone: The antigen remains undetermined.

Study-wide results and caveats: Clonality increased at ibrutinib response, then returned toward baseline at progression.

The TCR comes from a human donor with chronic lymphocytic leukemia. The material was PBMCs, obtained at disease progression, from a patient treated with ibrutinib.

For the CDR3, the DNA is TGTGCCAGCAGCGTAGGGGGGCGAGCCAAAAACATTCAGTACTTC. This codes for CASSVGGRAKNIQYF. The chain carries TRBV9 and TRBJ2-4; D perhaps matches TRBD1 (6 bases). Germline loops: CDR1 SGDLS, CDR2 YYNGEE. V dropped 0 bases and J dropped 0 bases, with 7 bases sitting between them. The CDR3 runs to 15 residues.